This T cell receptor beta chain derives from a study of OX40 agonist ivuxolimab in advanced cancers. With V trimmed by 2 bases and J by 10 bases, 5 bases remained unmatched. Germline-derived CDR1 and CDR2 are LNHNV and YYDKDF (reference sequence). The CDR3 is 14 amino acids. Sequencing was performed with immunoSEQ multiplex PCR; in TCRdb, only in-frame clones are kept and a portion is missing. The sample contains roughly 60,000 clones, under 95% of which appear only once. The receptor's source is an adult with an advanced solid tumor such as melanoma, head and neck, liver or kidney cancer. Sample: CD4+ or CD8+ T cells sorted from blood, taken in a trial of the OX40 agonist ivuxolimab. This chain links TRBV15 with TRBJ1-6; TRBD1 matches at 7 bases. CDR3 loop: CATSRLRRGSPLHF. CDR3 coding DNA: TGTGCCACCAGCAGATTACGCAGGGGGTCACCCCTCCACTTT.